The following is a TCR beta chain sequence with its context. Produced via immunoSEQ multiplex PCR; TCRdb's table is partial and in-frame only. The table has 2 million to 2.5 million clones, just over 90% seen once. This sample is part of a study of shared clonotypes between healthy human individuals. The CDR3 is made up of 14 amino acids. Germline loops: CDR1 SGDLS, CDR2 YYNGEE. Trimming removed 4 bases at V and 5 bases at J, with 12 bases between. The sequence was obtained from a man aged 18 to 29 in good health. Some clones in this sample may be carry-over from other donors' samples. The chain recombines TRBV9 with TRBJ1-4; D call uncertain. Material for sequencing was naive CD4+ T cells from PBMCs. Noted subset: CD45RA+ positively selected. The CDR3 spells CASSPQGQNEKLFF. The DNA of the CDR3 is TGTGCCAGCAGCCCCCAAGGGCAGAATGAAAAACTGTTTTTT.